A single TCR beta chain is shown here with its context. Its specificity is not known. This entry comes from a study of T cell responses to AZD1222 COVID-19 vaccine. Study findings and constraints: Donors, mostly white British, included more females; clonal diversity was possibly underestimated. When two AZD1222 doses had been given, Spike-specific TCR breadth and depth rose. Only 5 or 6 people who got AZD1222 tested seropositive at baseline.

Repertoires were generated with immunoSEQ multiplex PCR, while TCRdb's copy carries only in-frame clones and drops some. The data contain some 130,000 clones, 85% to 95% of them seen just once; the ten biggest clones take up approximately 1.8%. The germline V and J ends were trimmed by 3 bases and 4 bases, with 10 bases remaining between them. The CDR3 contains 13 residues. The germline V gene encodes CDR1 LNHDA and CDR2 SQIVND (reference sequence). The clonotype was recovered from an adult in good health. The gene calls are TRBV19 and TRBJ2-7; D perhaps matches TRBD1 (5 bases). This material consisted of peripheral blood, taken on day 0 of AZD1222 vaccination. The CDR3 spells CASSITRQYEQYF. DNA for the CDR3: TGTGCCAGTAGTATTACGAGACAGTACGAGCAGTACTTC.